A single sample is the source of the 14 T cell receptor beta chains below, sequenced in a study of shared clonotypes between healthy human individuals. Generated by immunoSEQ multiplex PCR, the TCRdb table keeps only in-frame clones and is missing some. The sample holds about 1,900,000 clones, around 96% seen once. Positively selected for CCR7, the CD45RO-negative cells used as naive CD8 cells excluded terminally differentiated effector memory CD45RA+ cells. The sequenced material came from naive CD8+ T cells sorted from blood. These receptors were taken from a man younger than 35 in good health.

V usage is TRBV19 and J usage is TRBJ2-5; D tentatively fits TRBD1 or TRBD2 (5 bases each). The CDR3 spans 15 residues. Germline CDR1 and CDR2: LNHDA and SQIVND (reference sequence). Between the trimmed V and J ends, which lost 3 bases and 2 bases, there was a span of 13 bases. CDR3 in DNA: TGTGCCAGTAGTATCCTATGGGGGTCACAAGAGACCCAGTACTTC. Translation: CASSILWGSQETQYF.

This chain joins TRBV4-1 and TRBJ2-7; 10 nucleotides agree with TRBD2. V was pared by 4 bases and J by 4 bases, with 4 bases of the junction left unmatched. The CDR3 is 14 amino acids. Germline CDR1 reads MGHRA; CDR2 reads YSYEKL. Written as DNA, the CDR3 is TGCGCCAGCAGCCTTGCTAGCGGGAGTTACGAGCAGTACTTC. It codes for CASSLASGSYEQYF.

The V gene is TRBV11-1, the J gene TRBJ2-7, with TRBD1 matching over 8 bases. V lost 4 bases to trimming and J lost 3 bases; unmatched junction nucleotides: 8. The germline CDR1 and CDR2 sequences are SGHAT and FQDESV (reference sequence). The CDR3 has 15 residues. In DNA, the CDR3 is TGTGCCAGCAGCTGGGCGACAGGGGCGGGCTACGAGCAGTACTTC. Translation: CASSWATGAGYEQYF.

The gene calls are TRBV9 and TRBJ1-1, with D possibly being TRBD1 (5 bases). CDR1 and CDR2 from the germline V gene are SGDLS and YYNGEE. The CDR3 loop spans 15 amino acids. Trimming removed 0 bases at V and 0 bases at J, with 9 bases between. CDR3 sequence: CASSVVGGMNTEAFF. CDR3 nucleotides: TGTGCCAGCAGCGTAGTTGGGGGTATGAACACTGAAGCTTTCTTT.

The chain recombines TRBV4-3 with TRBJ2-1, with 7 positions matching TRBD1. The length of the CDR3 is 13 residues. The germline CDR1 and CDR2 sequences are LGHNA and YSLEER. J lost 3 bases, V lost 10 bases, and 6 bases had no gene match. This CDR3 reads CATSTGIYNEQFF. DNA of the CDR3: TGCGCCACCTCGACAGGGATCTACAATGAGCAGTTCTTC.

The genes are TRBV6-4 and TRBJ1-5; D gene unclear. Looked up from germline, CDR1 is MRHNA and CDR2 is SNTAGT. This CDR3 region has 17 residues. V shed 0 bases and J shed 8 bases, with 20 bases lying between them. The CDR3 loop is CASSDSAGRQRGKPQHF. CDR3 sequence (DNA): TGTGCCAGCAGTGACTCTGCGGGCCGACAAAGAGGGAAGCCCCAGCATTTT.

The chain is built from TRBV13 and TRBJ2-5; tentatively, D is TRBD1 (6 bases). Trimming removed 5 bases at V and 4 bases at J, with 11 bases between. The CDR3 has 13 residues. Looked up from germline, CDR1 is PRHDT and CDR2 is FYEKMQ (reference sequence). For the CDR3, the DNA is TGTGCCAGCAGCATTCGACAGGCAGAGACCCAGTACTTC. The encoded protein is CASSIRQAETQYF.

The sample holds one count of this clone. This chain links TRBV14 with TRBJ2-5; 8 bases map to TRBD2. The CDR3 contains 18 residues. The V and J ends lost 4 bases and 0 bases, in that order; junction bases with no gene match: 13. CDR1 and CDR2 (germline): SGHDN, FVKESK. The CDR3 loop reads CASSPGGAGGYYQETQYF. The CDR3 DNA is TGTGCCAGCAGCCCCGGAGGGGCGGGGGGATACTACCAAGAGACCCAGTACTTC. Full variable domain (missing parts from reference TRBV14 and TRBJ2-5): EAGVTQFPSHSVIEKGQTVTLRCDPISGHDNLYWYRRVMGKEIKFLLHFVKESKQDESGMPNNRFLAERTGGTYSTLKVQPAELEDSGVYFCASSPGGAGGYYQETQYFGPGTRLLVL.

Written as DNA, the CDR3 is TGTGCCAGCAGCTTAGAGGTGCCTAGCTCCTACGAGCAGTACTTC. Protein: CASSLEVPSSYEQYF. The chain uses TRBV11-2 and TRBJ2-7; no definite D call. The germline V and J ends were trimmed by 0 bases and 0 bases, with 9 bases remaining between them. Germline V gene sequence: CDR1 SGHAT, CDR2 FQNNGV. This CDR3 comprises 15 residues.

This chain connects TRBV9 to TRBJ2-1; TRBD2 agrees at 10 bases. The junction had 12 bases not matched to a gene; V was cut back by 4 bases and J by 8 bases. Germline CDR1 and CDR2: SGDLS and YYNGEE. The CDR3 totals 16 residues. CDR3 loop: CASSFSVPSGSHEQFF. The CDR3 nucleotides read TGTGCCAGCAGCTTTAGCGTACCTAGCGGGAGTCATGAGCAGTTCTTC.

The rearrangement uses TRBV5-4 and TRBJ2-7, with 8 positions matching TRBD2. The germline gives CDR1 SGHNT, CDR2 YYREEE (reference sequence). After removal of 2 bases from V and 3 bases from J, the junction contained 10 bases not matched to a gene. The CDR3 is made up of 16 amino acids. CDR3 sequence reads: CASSFLSGSDSYEQYF. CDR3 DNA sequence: TGTGCCAGCAGCTTCCTAAGCGGGAGTGATAGCTACGAGCAGTACTTC.

CDR3 DNA sequence: TGTGCCAGCAGCTTATCCCCACACGAGCAGTACTTC. Translating it yields CASSLSPHEQYF. The V gene is TRBV7-2, the J gene TRBJ2-7; D is undetermined. V shed 2 bases and J shed 5 bases, with 7 bases lying between them. The CDR3 is 12 amino acids. Germline V gene lookup returns CDR1 SGHTA and CDR2 FQGNSA.

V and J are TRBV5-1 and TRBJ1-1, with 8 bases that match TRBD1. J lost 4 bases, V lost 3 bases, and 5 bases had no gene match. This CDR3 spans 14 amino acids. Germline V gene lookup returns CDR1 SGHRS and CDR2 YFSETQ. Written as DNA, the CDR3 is TGCGCCAGCAGCTATAGAACAGGGGGCACTGAAGCTTTCTTT. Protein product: CASSYRTGGTEAFF.

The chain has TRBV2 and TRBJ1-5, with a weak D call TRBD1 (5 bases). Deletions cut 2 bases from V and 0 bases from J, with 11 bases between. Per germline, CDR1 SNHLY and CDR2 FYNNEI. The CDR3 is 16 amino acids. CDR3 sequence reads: CASSELGGYSNQPQHF. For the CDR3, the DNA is TGTGCCAGCAGTGAATTGGGGGGTTATAGCAATCAGCCCCAGCATTTT.